This T cell receptor beta chain appears in the sequencing data of a study of T cell changes during pregnancy in multiple sclerosis. Germline V gene data show CDR1 as SNHLY and CDR2 as FYNNEI. CDR3 length: 15 residues. V was pared by 5 bases and J by 2 bases, with 13 bases between. Clones were read by immunoSEQ multiplex PCR, and TCRdb kept only the in-frame ones, dropping some. This sample has over 65,000 clones, with more than 85% found just once. Here the sequenced sample was peripheral blood, taken in the first trimester of pregnancy. The chain employs TRBV2 and TRBJ2-1; D might be TRBD2 (6 bases). This TCR derives from a female donor with multiple sclerosis, enrolled in a pregnancy study. CDR3 bases: TGTGCCAGCAGTTCAAGCGGGTTGACCTACAATGAGCAGTTCTTC. Residues: CASSSSGLTYNEQFF.